This TCR beta chain was sequenced in a study of shared clonotypes between healthy human individuals. Study-wide results and limits: Specimens sampled were limited to blood, with tissue repertoires likely differing. Non-shared clonotypes displayed generation probabilities falling below those of clonotypes present in all four donors.

Regarding this clone: Its antigen is not known.

Some clones are missing from TCRdb's copy, which holds only in-frame ones; the method was immunoSEQ multiplex PCR. Here the sample spans around 370,000 clones, 90% to 97% being singletons. CD45RO+ cells were combined with CCR7-negative CD45RA+ TemRA cells to form CD8 memory. CDR3 length: 14 residues. Germline values: CDR1 KGHSH, CDR2 LQKENI. Between the trimmed V and J ends, which lost 3 bases and 3 bases, there was a span of 10 bases. The receptor comes from a man aged 30-40 years in good health. V is TRBV18 and J is TRBJ2-3; D unresolved. Sequencing was performed on memory CD8+ T cells sorted from blood. Subset described: CD45RO+ cells pooled with CCR7-negative TemRA cells. The CDR3 region has the DNA TGTGCCAGCTCACCCGGGCTAGGGACAGATACGCAGTATTTT. It is translated as CASSPGLGTDTQYF.